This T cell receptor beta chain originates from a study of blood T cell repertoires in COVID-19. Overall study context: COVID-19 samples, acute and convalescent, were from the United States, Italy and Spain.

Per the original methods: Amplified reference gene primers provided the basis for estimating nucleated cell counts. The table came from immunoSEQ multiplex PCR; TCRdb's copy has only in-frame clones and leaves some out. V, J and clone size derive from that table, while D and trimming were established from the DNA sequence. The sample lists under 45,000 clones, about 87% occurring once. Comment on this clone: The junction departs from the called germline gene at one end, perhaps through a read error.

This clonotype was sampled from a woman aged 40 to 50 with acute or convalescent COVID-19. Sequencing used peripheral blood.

DNA for the CDR3: TGTGCCAGCAGTGATCCGGCGCAGGGGGACAAGGAGCAGTTCTTC. This sequence encodes CASSDPAQGDKEQFF. The gene calls are TRBV28 and TRBJ2-1, with TRBD1 matching 7 bases. This CDR3 is 15 amino acids long. Germline V lookup: CDR1 MDHEN, CDR2 SYDVKM.